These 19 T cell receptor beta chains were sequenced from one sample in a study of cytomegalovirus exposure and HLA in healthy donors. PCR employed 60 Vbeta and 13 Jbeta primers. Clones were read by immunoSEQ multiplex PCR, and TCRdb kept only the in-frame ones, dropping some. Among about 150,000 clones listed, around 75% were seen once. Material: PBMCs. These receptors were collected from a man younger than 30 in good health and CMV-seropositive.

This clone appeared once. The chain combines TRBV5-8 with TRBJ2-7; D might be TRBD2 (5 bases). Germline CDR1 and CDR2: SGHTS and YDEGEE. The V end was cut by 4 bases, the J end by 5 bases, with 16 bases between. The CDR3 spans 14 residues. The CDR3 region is CASSRLPAGHEQYF. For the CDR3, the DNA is TGTGCCAGCAGCCGACTACCGGCAGGTCACGAGCAGTACTTC.

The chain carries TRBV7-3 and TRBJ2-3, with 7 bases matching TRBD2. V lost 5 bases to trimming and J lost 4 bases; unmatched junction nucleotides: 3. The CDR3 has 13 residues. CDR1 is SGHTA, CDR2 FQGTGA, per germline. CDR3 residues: CASSLGLADTQYF. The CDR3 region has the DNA TGTGCCAGCAGCCTCGGACTAGCAGATACGCAGTATTTT.

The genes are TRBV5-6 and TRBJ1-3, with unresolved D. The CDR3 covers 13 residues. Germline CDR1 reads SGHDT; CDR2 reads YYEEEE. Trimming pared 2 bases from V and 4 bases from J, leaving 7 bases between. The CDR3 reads CASSFYIGNTIYF. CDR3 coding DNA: TGTGCCAGCAGCTTTTACATAGGAAACACCATATATTTT.

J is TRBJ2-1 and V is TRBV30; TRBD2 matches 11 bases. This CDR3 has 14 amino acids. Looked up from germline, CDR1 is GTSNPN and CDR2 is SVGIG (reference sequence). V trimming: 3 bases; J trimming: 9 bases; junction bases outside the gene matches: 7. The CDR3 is CAWRISGRAFEQFF. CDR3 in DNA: TGTGCCTGGAGGATTAGCGGGAGGGCTTTTGAGCAGTTCTTC.

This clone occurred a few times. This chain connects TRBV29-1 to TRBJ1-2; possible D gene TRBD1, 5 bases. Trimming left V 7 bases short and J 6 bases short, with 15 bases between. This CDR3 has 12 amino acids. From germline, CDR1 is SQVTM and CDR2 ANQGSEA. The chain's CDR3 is CSGRSGEDGYTF. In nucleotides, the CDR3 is TGCAGCGGGAGATCGGGGGAGGATGGCTACACCTTC.

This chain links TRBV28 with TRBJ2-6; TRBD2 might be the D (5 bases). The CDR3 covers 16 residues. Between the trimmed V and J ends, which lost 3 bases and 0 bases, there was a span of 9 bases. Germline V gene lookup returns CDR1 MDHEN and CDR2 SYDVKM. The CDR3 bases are TGTGCCAGCAGTTTGGCGGGCGACTCTGGGGCCAACGTCCTGACTTTC. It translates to CASSLAGDSGANVLTF.

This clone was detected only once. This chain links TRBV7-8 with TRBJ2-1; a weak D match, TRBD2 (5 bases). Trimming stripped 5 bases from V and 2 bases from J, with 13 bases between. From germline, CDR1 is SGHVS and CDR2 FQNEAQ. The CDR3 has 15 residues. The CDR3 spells CASSPLAGPYNEQFF. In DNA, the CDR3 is TGTGCCAGCAGCCCCTTGGCGGGTCCCTACAATGAGCAGTTCTTC.

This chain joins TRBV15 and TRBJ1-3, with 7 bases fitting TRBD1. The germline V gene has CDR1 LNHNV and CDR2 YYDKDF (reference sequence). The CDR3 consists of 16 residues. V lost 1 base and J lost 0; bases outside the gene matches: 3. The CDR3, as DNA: TGTGCCACCAGCAGAGGGGGACAGATCTCTGGAAACACCATATATTTT. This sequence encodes CATSRGGQISGNTIYF.

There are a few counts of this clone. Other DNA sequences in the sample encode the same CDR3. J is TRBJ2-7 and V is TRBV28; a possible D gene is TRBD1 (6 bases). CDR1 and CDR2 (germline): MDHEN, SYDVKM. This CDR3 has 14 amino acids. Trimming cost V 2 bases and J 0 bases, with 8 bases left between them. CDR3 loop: CASSLGGSSYEQYF. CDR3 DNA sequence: TGTGCCAGCAGTTTAGGGGGCAGCTCCTACGAGCAGTACTTC.

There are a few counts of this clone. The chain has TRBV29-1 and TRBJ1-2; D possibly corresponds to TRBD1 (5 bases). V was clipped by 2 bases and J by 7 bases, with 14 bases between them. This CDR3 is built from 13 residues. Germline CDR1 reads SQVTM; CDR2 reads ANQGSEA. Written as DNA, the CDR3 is TGCAGCGTTGAACGGGTGGGGCTCCCTGGCTACACCTTC. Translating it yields CSVERVGLPGYTF.

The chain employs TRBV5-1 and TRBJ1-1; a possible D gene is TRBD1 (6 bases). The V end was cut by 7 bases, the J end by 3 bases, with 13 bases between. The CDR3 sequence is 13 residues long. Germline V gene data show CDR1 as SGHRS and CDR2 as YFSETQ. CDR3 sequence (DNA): TGCGCCAGCGGTGACAGGACTTACACTGAAGCTTTCTTT. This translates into CASGDRTYTEAFF.

This chain's CDR3 is CASSQAGGRGNEQFF. The CDR3 region has the DNA TGTGCCAGCAGCCAGGCCGGCGGGAGGGGGAATGAGCAGTTCTTC. The chain has TRBV27 and TRBJ2-1; TRBD2 agrees at 9 bases. The CDR3 extends over 15 amino acids. The junction had 10 bases not matched to a gene; V was cut back by 6 bases and J by 7 bases. CDR1 and CDR2 (germline): MNHEY, SMNVEV (reference sequence).

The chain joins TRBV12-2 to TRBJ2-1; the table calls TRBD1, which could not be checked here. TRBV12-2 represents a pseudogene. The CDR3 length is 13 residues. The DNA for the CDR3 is TGTGCAAGTCGCTTAGGGCAGGGCAATGAGCAGTTCTTC. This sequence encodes CASRLGQGNEQFF.

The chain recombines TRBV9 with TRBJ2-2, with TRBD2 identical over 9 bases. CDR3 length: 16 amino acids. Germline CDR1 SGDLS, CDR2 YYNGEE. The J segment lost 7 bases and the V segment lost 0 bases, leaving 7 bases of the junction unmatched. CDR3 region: CASSVGGRAEFGELFF. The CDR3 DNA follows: TGTGCCAGCAGCGTAGGCGGGAGGGCCGAGTTCGGGGAGCTGTTTTTT. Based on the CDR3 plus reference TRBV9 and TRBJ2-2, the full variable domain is DSGVTQTPKHLITATGQRVTLRCSPRSGDLSVYWYQQSLDQGLQFLIQYYNGEERAKGNILERFSAQQFPDLHSELNLSSLELGDSALYFCASSVGGRAEFGELFFGEGSRLTVL.

CDR3 sequence (DNA): TGTGCCAGCAGCTTCCTCACTAGCGGGGATACAGATACGCAGTATTTT. It specifies CASSFLTSGDTDTQYF. This rearrangement joins TRBV11-2 to TRBJ2-3, with 10 bases lining up with TRBD2. In germline, CDR1 is SGHAT, CDR2 FQNNGV. Unmatched junction bases numbered 6, after V lost 3 bases and J lost 3 bases. The CDR3 runs 16 residues.

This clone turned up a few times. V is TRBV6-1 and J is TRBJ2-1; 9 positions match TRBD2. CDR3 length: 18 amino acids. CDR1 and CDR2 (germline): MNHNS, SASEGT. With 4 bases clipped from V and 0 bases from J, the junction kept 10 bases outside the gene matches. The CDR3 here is CASSGTSGLPDSYNEQFF. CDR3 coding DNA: TGTGCCAGCAGTGGAACTAGCGGGCTCCCGGACTCCTACAATGAGCAGTTCTTC.

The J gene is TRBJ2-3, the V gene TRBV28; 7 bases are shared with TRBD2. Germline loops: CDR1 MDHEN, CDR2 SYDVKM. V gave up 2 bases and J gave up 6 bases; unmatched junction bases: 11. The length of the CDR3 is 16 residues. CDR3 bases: TGTGCCAGCAGTTTAGGTCGGGAGGCTCTTGGGGATACGCAGTATTTT. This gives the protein CASSLGREALGDTQYF.

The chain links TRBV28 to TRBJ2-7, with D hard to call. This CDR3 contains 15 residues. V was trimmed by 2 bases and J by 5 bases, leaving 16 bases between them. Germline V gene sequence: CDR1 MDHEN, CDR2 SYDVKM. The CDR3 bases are TGTGCCAGCAGTTTACGACCGGGTGGTATGGACGAGCAGTACTTC. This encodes CASSLRPGGMDEQYF.

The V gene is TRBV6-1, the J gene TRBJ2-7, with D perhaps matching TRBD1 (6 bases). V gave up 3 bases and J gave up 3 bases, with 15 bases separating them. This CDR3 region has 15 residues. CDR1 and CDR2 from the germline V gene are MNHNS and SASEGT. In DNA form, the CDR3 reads TGTGCCAGCAGTGACCTTAATAGACAGGTCTACGAGCAGTACTTC. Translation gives CASSDLNRQVYEQYF.